The entry that follows covers one T cell receptor beta chain sequence. The antigen this receptor binds is unknown. No clone much larger than this one lies a single base away; base qualities are absent. Patients with melanoma were used as donors. This sample stems from a study of CD4+ T cells in melanoma (dated by TCRdb to 2021 to 2024). In terms of the full investigation: Neoantigen-specific CD4+ T cells in human melanoma were what the study investigated. Broad study findings and their caveats: Diverse differentiation states were reported to be shown by neoantigen-specific CD4+ T cells in melanoma. The report described a correlation between neoantigen-specific CD4+ T cells and the function of CD8+ T cells, macrophages and B cells.

Trimming accounts for 7 bases at V and 8 bases at J, while the number of junction bases matched to no gene is 6. CDR1 and CDR2 (GTSNPN, SVGIG) derive from the germline V gene (reference sequence). From its cysteine to its phenylalanine, the CDR3 spans 11 amino acids. The read is trimmed to its CDR3 DNA, 33 bases read in frame from base 1. Libraries came from the immunoSEQ multiplex PCR assay. What TCRdb holds here is the immuneACCESS table cut down to in-frame rearrangements. Part of the clones is not present; checked against another copy, under half of the missing clones reflect an unresolved V gene, and the others are unexplained. The sample table shows 90,000 to 130,000 clones, and about 92% are seen once. The top ten constitute approximately 3.5% of the sample.

The clonotype was recovered from a human donor with melanoma. The material sequenced was peripheral blood. The V and J genes are TRBV30 and TRBJ1-2, and 8 bases in between align with TRBD1. The sequenced DNA is TGTGCCTACCAGGGGGCGGGGGGCTACACCTTC. The translation is CAYQGAGGYTF.